This T cell receptor (beta chain) stems from a study of cytomegalovirus exposure and HLA in healthy donors. Study-wide background: Genotyping of nearly 400 donors showed that 65% to 90% belonged to the Caucasian-associated ancestry cluster.

Germline CDR1 reads SGHKS; CDR2 reads YYEKEE (reference sequence). This CDR3 has 13 amino acids. The germline V and J ends were trimmed by 5 bases and 5 bases, with 8 bases remaining between them. Study-level points and caveats: No immune exposure information besides CMV serostatus was available. Later on, a genetic analysis was performed. It linked a missense variant in DCLRE1C with V- and J-gene trimming of TCR beta. Upon later analysis, TCR association rates were observed to vary by HLA locus, being highest for DRB1 and lowest for HLA-C.

The PCR contained 60 Vbeta and 13 Jbeta primers. Clones were sequenced by immunoSEQ multiplex PCR, and TCRdb holds only the in-frame ones, with some missing. The data contain 85,000 to 100,000 clones, around 79% of them singletons. A word on this clone: The antigen is undetermined.

Sequencing was performed on PBMCs. The chain has TRBV5-5 and TRBJ1-6; D unresolved. The sequence was collected from a woman aged 40-49 years in good health and CMV-seronegative. The CDR3 DNA follows: TGTGCCAGCAGTGAAGAGCATAATTCACCCCTCCACTTT. Protein product: CASSEEHNSPLHF.